Reported below is one T cell receptor (beta chain). The source of the sample is a study of early T cells in non-severe SARS-CoV-2 infection. The CDR3 totals 15 residues. V lost 11 bases to trimming and J lost 0 bases, with 20 bases between them. Germline V gives CDR1 MNHEY, CDR2 SVGEGT. One entry per CDR3 protein results from TCRdb running MiXCR on the 5' RACE reads. The sample comprises 35,000 to 50,000 distinct CDR3 sequences, roughly 23% of which are singletons, and around 4.6% rests with the top ten. This chain links TRBV6-2 or TRBV6-3 with TRBJ2-7; D is possibly TRBD2 (8 bases). The source was whole blood, collected at baseline. This sequence was found in an adult who was a healthcare worker with PCR-confirmed SARS-CoV-2 infection or an uninfected control (not recorded which). The CDR3 loop reads CAGRQAGDSSYEQYF. The CDR3 DNA follows: TGTGCCGGAAGACAAGCGGGGGACAGCTCCTACGAGCAGTACTTC.